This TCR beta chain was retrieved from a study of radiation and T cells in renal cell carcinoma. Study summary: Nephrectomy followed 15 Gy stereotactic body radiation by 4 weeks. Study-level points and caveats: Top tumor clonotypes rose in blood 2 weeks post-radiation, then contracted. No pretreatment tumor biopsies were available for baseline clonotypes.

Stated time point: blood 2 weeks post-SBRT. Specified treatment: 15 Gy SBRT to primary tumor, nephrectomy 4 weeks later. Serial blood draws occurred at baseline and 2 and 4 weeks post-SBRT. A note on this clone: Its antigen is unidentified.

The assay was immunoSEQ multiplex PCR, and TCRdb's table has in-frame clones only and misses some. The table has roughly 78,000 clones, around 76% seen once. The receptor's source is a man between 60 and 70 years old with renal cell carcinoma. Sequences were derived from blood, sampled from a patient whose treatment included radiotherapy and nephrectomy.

CDR3 nucleotide sequence: TGTGCCAGTGGGCGATGGCAAGAGACCCAGTACTTC. Encoded protein: CASGRWQETQYF. The chain uses TRBV6-6 and TRBJ2-5; D ambiguous. V lost 9 bases and J 2 bases, leaving 10 bases between the germline ends. CDR1 is MNHNY, CDR2 SVGAGI, per germline (reference sequence). CDR3 size: 12 residues.